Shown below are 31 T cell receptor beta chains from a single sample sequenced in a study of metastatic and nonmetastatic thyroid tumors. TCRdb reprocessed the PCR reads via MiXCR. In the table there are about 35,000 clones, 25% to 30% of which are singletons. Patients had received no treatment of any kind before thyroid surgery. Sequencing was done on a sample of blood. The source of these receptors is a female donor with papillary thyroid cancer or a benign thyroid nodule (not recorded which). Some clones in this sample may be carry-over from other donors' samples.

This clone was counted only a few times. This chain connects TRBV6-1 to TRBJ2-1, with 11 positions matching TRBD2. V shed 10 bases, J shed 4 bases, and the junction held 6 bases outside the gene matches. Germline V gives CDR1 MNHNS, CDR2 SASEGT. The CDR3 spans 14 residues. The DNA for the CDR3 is TGTGCCAACATCCGGACTAGCGGGTACAATGAGCAGTTCTTC. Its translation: CANIRTSGYNEQFF.

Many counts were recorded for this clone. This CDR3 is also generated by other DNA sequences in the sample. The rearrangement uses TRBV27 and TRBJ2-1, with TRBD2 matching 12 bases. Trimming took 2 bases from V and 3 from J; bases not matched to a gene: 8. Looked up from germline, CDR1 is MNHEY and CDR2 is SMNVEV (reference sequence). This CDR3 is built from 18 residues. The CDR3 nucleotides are TGTGCCAGCAGTTTACTAGCGGGGGGGCCACCGTTCTACAATGAGCAGTTCTTC. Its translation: CASSLLAGGPPFYNEQFF.

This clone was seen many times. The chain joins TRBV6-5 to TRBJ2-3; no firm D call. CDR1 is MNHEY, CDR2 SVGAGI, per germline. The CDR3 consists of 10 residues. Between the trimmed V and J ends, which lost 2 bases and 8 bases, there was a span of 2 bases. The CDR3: CASSYVTQYF. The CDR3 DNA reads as TGTGCCAGCAGTTACGTTACGCAGTATTTT.

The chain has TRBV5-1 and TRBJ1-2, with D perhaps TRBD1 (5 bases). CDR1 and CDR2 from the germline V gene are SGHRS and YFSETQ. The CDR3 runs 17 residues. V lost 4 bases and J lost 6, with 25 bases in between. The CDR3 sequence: CASSGWGTLRDRNGYTF. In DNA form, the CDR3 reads TGCGCCAGCAGCGGATGGGGGACCCTCCGAGACAGAAATGGCTACACCTTC.

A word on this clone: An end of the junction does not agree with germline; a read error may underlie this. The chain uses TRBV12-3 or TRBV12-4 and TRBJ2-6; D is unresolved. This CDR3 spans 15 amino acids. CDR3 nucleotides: TGTGCCAGCAGTTTAGGGGTGCCTGGGTCCAACGTCCTGACTTTC. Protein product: CASSLGVPGSNVLTF.

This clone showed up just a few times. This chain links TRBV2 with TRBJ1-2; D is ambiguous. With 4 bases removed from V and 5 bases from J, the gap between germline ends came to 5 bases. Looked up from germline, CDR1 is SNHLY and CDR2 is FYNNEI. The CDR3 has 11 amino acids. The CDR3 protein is CASSVGYGYTF. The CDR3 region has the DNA TGTGCCAGCAGTGTGGGTTATGGCTACACCTTC.

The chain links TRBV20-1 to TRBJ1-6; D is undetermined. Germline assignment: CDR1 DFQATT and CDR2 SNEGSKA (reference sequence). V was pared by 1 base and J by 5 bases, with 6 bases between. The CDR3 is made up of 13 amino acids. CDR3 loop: CSARATNNSPLHF. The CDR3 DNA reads TGCAGTGCTAGAGCCACAAATAATTCACCCCTCCACTTT.

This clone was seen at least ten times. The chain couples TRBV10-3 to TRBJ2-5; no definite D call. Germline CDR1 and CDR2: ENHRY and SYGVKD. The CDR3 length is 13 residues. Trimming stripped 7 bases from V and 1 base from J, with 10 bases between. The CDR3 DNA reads TGTGCCATCACAGCGACCACCCAAGAGACCCAGTACTTC. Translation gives CAITATTQETQYF.

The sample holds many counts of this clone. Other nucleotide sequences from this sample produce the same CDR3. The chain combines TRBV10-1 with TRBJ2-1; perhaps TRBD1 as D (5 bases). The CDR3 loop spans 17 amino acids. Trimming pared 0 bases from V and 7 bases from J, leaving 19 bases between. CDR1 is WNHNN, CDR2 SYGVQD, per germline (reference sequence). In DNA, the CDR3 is TGCGCCAGCAGTGAGTCTGGAACAGGCCCGCTGGGAAATGAGCAGTTCTTC. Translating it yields CASSESGTGPLGNEQFF.

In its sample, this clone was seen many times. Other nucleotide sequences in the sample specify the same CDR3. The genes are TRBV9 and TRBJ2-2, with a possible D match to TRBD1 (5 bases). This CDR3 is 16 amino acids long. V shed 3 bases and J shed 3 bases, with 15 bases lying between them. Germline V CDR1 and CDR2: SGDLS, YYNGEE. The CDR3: CASSGPGARHTGELFF. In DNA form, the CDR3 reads TGTGCCAGCAGCGGGCCTGGGGCCCGACACACCGGGGAGCTGTTTTTT.

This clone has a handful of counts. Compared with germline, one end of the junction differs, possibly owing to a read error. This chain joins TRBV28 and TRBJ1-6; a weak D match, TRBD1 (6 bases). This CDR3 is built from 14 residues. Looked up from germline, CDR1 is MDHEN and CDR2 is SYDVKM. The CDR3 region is CASSHRVYNSPLHF. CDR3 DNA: TGTGCCAGCAGTCACAGGGTGTATAACTCACCCCTCCACTTT.

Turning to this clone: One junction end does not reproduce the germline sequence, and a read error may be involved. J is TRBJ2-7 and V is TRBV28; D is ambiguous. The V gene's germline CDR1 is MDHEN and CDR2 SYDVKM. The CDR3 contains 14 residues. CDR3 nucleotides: TGTGCCAGCAGCTCGCTGCCCCAGTCCTACGAGCATTACTTC. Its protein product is CASSSLPQSYEHYF.

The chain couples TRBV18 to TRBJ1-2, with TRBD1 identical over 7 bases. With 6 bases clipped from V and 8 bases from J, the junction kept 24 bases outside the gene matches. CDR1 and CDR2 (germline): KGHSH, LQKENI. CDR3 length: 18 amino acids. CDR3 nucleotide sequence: TGTGCCAGCTCGAATTGCCGACAGGGTCAGACTCTAGGTTGCGGCTACACCTTC. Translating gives CASSNCRQGQTLGCGYTF.

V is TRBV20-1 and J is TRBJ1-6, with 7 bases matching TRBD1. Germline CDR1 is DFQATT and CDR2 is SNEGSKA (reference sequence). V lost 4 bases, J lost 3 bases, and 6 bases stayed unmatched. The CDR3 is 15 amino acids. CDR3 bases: TGCAGTGCTAATCACGGGACAGACTATAATTCACCCCTCCACTTT. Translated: CSANHGTDYNSPLHF.

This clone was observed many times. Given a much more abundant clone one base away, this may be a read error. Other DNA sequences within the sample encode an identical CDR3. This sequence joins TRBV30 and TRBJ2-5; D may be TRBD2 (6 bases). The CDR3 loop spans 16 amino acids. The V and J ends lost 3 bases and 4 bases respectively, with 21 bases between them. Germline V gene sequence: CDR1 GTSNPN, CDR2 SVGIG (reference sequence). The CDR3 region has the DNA TGTGCCTGGAGCCACGAGGACGCGGGGAGCCGAGAGACCCAGTACTTC. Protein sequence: CAWSHEDAGSRETQYF.

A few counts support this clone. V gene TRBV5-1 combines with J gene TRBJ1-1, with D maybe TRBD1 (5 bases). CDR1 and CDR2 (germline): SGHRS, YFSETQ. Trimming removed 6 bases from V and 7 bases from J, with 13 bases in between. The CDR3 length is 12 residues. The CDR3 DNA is TGCGCCAGCATGTTGACAGTGGGTGAAGCTTTCTTT. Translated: CASMLTVGEAFF. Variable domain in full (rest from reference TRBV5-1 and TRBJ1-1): KAGVTQTPRYLIKTRGQQVTLSCSPISGHRSVSWYQQTPGQGLQFLFEYFSETQRNKGNFPGRFSGRQFSNSRSEMNVSTLELGDSALYLCASMLTVGEAFFGQGTRLTVV.

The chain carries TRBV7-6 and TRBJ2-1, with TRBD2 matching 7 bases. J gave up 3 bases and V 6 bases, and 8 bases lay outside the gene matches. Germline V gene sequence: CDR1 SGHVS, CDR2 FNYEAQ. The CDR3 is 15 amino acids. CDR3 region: CASSFDPGGYNEQFF. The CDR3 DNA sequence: TGTGCCAGCAGTTTCGACCCGGGGGGCTACAATGAGCAGTTCTTC.

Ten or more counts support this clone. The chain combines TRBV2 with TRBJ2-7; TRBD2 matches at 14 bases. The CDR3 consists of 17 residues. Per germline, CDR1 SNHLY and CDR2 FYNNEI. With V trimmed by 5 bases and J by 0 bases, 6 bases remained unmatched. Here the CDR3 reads CASSRTSGGRHSYEQYF. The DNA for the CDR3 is TGTGCCAGCAGTCGGACTAGCGGGGGGCGTCACTCCTACGAGCAGTACTTC. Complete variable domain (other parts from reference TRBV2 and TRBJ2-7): EPEVTQTPSHQVTQMGQEVILRCVPISNHLYFYWYRQILGQKVEFLVSFYNNEISEKSEIFDDQFSVERPDGSNFTLKIRSTKLEDSAMYFCASSRTSGGRHSYEQYFGPGTRLTVT.

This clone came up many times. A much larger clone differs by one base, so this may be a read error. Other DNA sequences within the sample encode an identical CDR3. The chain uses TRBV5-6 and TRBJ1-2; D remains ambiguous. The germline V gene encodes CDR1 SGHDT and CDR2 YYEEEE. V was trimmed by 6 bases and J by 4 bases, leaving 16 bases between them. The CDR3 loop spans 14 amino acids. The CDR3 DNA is TGTGCCAGCACCCTCGGCGGGCAGCTCTATGGCTACACCTTC. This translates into CASTLGGQLYGYTF. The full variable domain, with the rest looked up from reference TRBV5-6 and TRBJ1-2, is DAGVTQSPTHLIKTRGQQVTLRCSPKSGHDTVSWYQQALGQGPQFIFQYYEEEERQRGNFPDRFSGHQFPNYSSELNVNALLLGDSALYLCASTLGGQLYGYTFGSGTRLTVV.

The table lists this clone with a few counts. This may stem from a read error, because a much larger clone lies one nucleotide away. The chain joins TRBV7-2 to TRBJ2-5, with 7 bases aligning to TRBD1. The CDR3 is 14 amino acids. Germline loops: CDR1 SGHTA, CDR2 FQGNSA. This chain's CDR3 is CASKKDRTGETKYF. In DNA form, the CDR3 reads TGTGCCAGCAAGAAGGACAGGACTGGGGAGACCAAGTACTTC.

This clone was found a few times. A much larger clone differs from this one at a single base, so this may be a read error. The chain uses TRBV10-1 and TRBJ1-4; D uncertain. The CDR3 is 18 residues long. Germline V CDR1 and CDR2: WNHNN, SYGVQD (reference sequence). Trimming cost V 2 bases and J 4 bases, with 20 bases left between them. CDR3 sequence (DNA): TGCGCCAGCAGTGAGAGGTCGGTTATGCAGTCCTTTAATGAAAAACTGTTTTTT. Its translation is CASSERSVMQSFNEKLFF.

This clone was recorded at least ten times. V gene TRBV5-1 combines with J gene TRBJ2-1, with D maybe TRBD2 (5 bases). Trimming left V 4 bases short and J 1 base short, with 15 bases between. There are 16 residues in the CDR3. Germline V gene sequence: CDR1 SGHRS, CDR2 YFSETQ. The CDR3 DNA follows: TGCGCCAGCAGCCCCTCGGCGGGTGCATCCTACAATGAGCAGTTCTTC. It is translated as CASSPSAGASYNEQFF.

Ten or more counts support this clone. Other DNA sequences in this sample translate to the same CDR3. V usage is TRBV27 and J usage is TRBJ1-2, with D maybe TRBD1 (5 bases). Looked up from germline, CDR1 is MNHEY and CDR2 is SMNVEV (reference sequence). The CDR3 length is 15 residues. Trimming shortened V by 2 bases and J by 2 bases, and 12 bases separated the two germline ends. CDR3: CASSLTSGGNYGYTF. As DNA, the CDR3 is TGTGCCAGCAGTTTAACCTCTGGGGGGAACTATGGCTACACCTTC.

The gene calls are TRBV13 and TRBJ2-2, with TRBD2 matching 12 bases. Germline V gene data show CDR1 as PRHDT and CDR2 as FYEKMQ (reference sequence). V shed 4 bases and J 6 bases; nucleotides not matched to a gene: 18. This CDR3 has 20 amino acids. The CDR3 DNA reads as TGTGCCAGCAGCTACTGGGACAGGTCATCGCTAGCGGGAGGGCCCGGGGAGCTGTTTTTT. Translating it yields CASSYWDRSSLAGGPGELFF.

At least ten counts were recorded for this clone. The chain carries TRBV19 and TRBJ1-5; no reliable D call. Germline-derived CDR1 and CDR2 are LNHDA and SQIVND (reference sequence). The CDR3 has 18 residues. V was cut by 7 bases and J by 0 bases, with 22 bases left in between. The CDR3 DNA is TGTGCCAGTAAGCGTGCGGCAGCCGGGGATAATAGCAATCAGCCCCAGCATTTT. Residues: CASKRAAAGDNSNQPQHF.

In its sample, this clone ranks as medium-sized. CDR3 amino acids: CASSYSARVNTEAFF. As DNA, the CDR3 is TGTGCCAGCAGTTACTCCGCCAGGGTGAACACTGAAGCTTTCTTT. This rearrangement joins TRBV6-5 to TRBJ1-1; maybe TRBD1 (5 bases). CDR3 length: 15 residues. The germline gives CDR1 MNHEY, CDR2 SVGAGI. The ends were cut back, 0 bases at V and 0 bases at J, with 8 bases in the middle.

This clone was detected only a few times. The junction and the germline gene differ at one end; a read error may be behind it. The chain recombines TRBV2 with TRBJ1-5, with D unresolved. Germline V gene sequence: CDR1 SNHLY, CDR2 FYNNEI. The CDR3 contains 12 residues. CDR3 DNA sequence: TGTGCCAGCAGATTTATTCAGCAGCCCCAGCAGTTT. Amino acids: CASRFIQQPQQF.

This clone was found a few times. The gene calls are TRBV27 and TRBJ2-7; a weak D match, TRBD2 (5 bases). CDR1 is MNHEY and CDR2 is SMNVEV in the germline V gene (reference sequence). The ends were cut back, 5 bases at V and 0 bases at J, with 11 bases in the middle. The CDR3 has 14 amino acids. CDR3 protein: CASSPADYSYEQYF. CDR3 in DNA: TGTGCCAGCAGTCCGGCCGACTACTCCTACGAGCAGTACTTC.

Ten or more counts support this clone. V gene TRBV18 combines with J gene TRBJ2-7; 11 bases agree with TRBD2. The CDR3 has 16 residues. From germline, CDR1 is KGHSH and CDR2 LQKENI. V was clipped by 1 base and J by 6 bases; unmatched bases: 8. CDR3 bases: TGTGCCAGCTCACCACAGACCGGGACTAGCGGATCCGAGCAGTACTTC. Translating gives CASSPQTGTSGSEQYF.

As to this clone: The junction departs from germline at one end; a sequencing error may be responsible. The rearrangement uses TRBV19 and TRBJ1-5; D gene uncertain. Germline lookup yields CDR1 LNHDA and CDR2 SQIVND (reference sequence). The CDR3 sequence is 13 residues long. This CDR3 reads CASSIFEYQPQQF. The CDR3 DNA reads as TGTGCCAGTAGTATATTCGAGTATCAGCCCCAGCAATTT.

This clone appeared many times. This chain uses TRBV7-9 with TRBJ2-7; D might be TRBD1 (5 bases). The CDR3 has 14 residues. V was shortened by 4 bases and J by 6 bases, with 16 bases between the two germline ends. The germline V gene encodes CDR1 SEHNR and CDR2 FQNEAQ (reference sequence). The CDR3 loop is CASSSWQGASEQYF. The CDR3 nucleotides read TGTGCCAGCAGCTCCTGGCAGGGTGCCAGCGAGCAGTACTTC. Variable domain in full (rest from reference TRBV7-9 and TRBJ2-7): DTGVSQNPRHKITKRGQNVTFRCDPISEHNRLYWYRQTLGQGPEFLTYFQNEAQLEKSRLLSDRFSAERPKGSFSTLEIQRTEQGDSAMYLCASSSWQGASEQYFGPGTRLTVT.